Listed below are T cell receptor beta chains from one sample, sequenced in a study of cytomegalovirus exposure and HLA in healthy donors. Only in-frame clones appear in the TCRdb table, and some are missing; sequencing was by immunoSEQ multiplex PCR. The sample has fewer than 250,000 clones; around nine tenths are singletons. Material for sequencing was PBMCs. Receptor source: a man aged 18 to 30 in good health and CMV-seronegative. The conserved cysteine and the conserved F or W are not part of the CDR3 here.

v_gene | len | CDR3aa
TRBV18 | 13 | ASSSFRSSDSPLH
TRBV4-1 | 13 | ASSHPGTLNEKLF
TRBV11-3 | 15 | ASSLASGSVLYNEQF
TRBV27 | 10 | ASRSGANVLT
TRBV7-2 | 12 | ASSLGASPGELF
TRBV29-1 | 11 | SVGDNSYNEQF
TRBV5-8 | 12 | ACTDRGLTYEQY
TRBV10-3 | 9 | ASRDSYEQY
TRBV7-2 | 13 | ASTTSMVIAYEQF
TRBV27 | 13 | ASSLTGGRDYEQY
TRBV27 | 14 | ASKDRGDLNTGELF
TRBV12-5 | 15 | ASGSLAGVFGANVLT
TRBV7-2 | 12 | ASSLQGARTEAF
TRBV2 | 11 | ASSRQGAGEQY
TRBV5-1 | 12 | ASSTGLAGYEQY
TRBV4-1 | 14 | ASSQYPERGADTQY
TRBV19 | 13 | ASVEREGRMETQY
TRBV19 | 11 | ASSDQGQADYT
TRBV28 | 11 | ASSRTDTYEQY
TRBV5-1 | 13 | ASSPGESPYNEQF
TRBV27 | 10 | ASSDMGSPLH
TRBV5-1 | 14 | ASSSRPDRNSYEQY
TRBV28 | 10 | ASSLTKETQY
TRBV9 | 10 | ASSGDWDEQF
TRBV6-6 | 14 | ASTYIGGSSYNEQF
TRBV2 | 13 | ASSGDIELIQPQH
TRBV9 | 12 | ASSSAGGKTEQY
TRBV7-2 | 12 | ASSPGQGFEKLF
TRBV7-2 | 12 | ASSLARTTYGYT
TRBV9 | 14 | ASSPLTSGYTYEQY
TRBV6-5 | 13 | ASSSHGQGEYEQY
TRBV11-2 | 11 | ASSTGWGEKLF
TRBV5-1 | 14 | ASSLVPLKGQETQY
TRBV4-3 | 12 | ASSHSTGGNEQF
TRBV19 | 15 | ASSIVSVGRKISEQY
TRBV15 | 12 | ATSRPDRYNEQF
TRBV18 | 11 | ASSPRADTEAF
TRBV9 | 12 | ASSVVAGGDTQY
TRBV4-3 | 14 | ASSQEMTGLANGYT
TRBV27 | 13 | ASSSIGGTSYEQY